This passage covers 23 T cell receptor beta chains from one sample sequenced in a study of T cells in Graves' hyperthyroidism and ophthalmopathy (dated by TCRdb to the late 2010s). Library preparation employed multiplex PCR. Sequencing was performed on an Illumina HiSeq 2000. TCR beta CDR3 regions were amplified from RNA transcripts. The first round of RT-PCR for the TCR CDR3 was performed with the HTBI primer set and the Qiagen OneStep RT-PCR kit. In TCRdb, the public reads were trimmed at Q25 with fastp and aligned with MiXCR, with productive beta chains retained. Each CDR3 protein appears once, grouped with its most common genes and DNA. Here the sample has nearly 750,000 distinct CDR3 sequences; 35% occur a single time. The ten largest clones represent roughly 30% of the sample. The sample taken for sequencing was blood. These receptor sequences come from a woman aged 40 to 55 with Graves' hyperthyroidism.

This chain connects TRBV13 to TRBJ2-2; D is perhaps TRBD1 (6 bases). In germline, CDR1 is PRHDT, CDR2 FYEKMQ (reference sequence). The length of the CDR3 is 14 residues. V lost 5 bases and J lost 4, with 11 bases in between. CDR3 residues: CASSGGGSTGELFF. CDR3 DNA: TGTGCCAGCAGCGGGGGCGGATCCACCGGGGAGCTGTTTTTT.

Ten or more counts support this clonotype. The rearrangement joins TRBV7-8 to TRBJ1-1; 10 bases line up with TRBD1. CDR1 is SGHVS, CDR2 FQNEAQ, per germline. The CDR3 length is 16 residues. The V and J ends lost 4 bases and 3 bases, in that order; junction bases with no gene match: 8. The CDR3 sequence: CASSSLEGQGHTEAFF. CDR3 DNA sequence: TGTGCCAGCAGCTCATTAGAGGGACAGGGGCACACTGAAGCTTTCTTT. Together with reference TRBV7-8 and TRBJ1-1, the CDR3 gives the full variable domain: GAGVSQSPRYKVAKRGQDVALRCDPISGHVSLFWYQQALGQGPEFLTYFQNEAQLDKSGLPSDRFFAERPEGSVSTLKIQRTQQEDSAVYLCASSSLEGQGHTEAFFGQGTRLTVV.

Ten or more counts support this clonotype. This rearrangement joins TRBV29-1 to TRBJ2-7; unclear D gene. This CDR3 comprises 12 residues. Germline assignment: CDR1 SQVTM and CDR2 ANQGSEA. With 0 bases removed from V and 3 bases from J, the gap between germline ends came to 6 bases. CDR3 loop: CSVEEDRYEQYF. The CDR3 nucleotides are TGCAGCGTTGAAGAGGACCGCTACGAGCAGTACTTC.

This chain joins TRBV12-3 or TRBV12-4 and TRBJ2-5, with 14 bases matching TRBD2. V lost 5 bases and J lost 4; bases outside the gene matches: 3. The CDR3 covers 15 residues. The CDR3 sequence: CASSGLAGGIETQYF. Written as DNA, the CDR3 is TGTGCCAGCAGTGGACTAGCGGGGGGAATAGAGACCCAGTACTTC.

The chain recombines TRBV11-2 with TRBJ1-6, with TRBD1 matching 9 bases. V was clipped by 4 bases and J by 7 bases; unmatched bases: 8. This CDR3 contains 16 residues. CDR1 and CDR2 from the germline V gene are SGHAT and FQNNGV. CDR3 sequence reads: CASSSTGGVLNSPLHF. The DNA of the CDR3 is TGTGCCAGCAGCTCGACAGGGGGGGTCCTGAATTCACCCCTCCACTTT. The entire variable domain, with the rest obtained from reference TRBV11-2 and TRBJ1-6, is as follows: EAGVAQSPRYKIIEKRQSVAFWCNPISGHATLYWYQQILGQGPKLLIQFQNNGVVDDSQLPKDRFSAERLKGVDSTLKIQPAKLEDSAVYLCASSSTGGVLNSPLHFGNGTRLTVT.

The V call is TRBV20-1, the J call TRBJ2-7, with TRBD2 matching 9 bases. V trimming: 3 bases; J trimming: 0 bases; junction bases outside the gene matches: 9. Germline V lookup: CDR1 DFQATT, CDR2 SNEGSKA (reference sequence). This CDR3 spans 16 amino acids. The DNA of the CDR3 is TGCAGTGCTAGCCCGAACAGCGGGAGGAGCTCCTACGAGCAGTACTTC. It codes for CSASPNSGRSSYEQYF.

The table lists this clonotype with many counts. The V gene is TRBV20-1, the J gene TRBJ2-5; possible D gene TRBD2, 5 bases. This CDR3 is built from 14 residues. Germline V lookup: CDR1 DFQATT, CDR2 SNEGSKA (reference sequence). The V end was cut by 0 bases, the J end by 3 bases, with 11 bases between. DNA for the CDR3: TGCAGTGCTAGAGATATCCTCGGGAAAGAGACCCAGTACTTC. It encodes CSARDILGKETQYF.

V usage is TRBV5-6 and J usage is TRBJ2-2; the match to TRBD2 covers 7 bases. The CDR3 runs to 14 residues. Looked up from germline, CDR1 is SGHDT and CDR2 is YYEEEE. V lost 4 bases and J lost 4; bases outside the gene matches: 4. The CDR3 sequence: CASSPGGLTGELFF. CDR3 nucleotide sequence: TGTGCCAGCAGCCCGGGGGGACTCACCGGGGAGCTGTTTTTT.

This chain links TRBV19 with TRBJ1-3, with 7 nucleotides matching TRBD1. The CDR3 runs 16 residues. Germline CDR1 and CDR2: LNHDA and SQIVND (reference sequence). Trimming took 9 bases from V and 0 from J; bases not matched to a gene: 11. CDR3 sequence reads: CASSPYRGHSGNTIYF. DNA for the CDR3: TGTGCCAGCTCACCGTACAGGGGCCACTCTGGAAACACCATATATTTT.

The gene calls are TRBV29-1 and TRBJ1-2; 9 positions agree with TRBD1. There are 14 residues in the CDR3. Germline loops: CDR1 SQVTM, CDR2 ANQGSEA. V lost 4 bases, J lost 4 bases, and 7 bases stayed unmatched. The CDR3 coding sequence is TGCAGCGTTGGCGGGACAGGGTTTGGCTATGGCTACACCTTC. This codes for CSVGGTGFGYGYTF.

On this clonotype itself: This could be a read error, since a much larger clone is one nucleotide away. The CDR3 DNA follows: TGTGCCAGCAGCCCAGGGGAAACCCTTTCCCCCTTCCACTTT. Translation gives CASSPGETLSPFHF. The chain combines TRBV7-9 with TRBJ1-6, with D possibly TRBD1 on 6 matching bases. Trimming pared 5 bases from V and 17 bases from J, leaving 22 bases between. CDR3 length equals 14 residues. Looked up from germline, CDR1 is SEHNR and CDR2 is FQNEAQ (reference sequence). The variable domain in full, completed from reference TRBV7-9 and TRBJ1-6, reads DTGVSQNPRHKITKRGQNVTFRCDPISEHNRLYWYRQTLGQGPEFLTYFQNEAQLEKSRLLSDRFSAERPKGSFSTLEIQRTEQGDSAMYLCASSPGETLSPFHFGNGTRLTVT.

The chain recombines TRBV12-3 or TRBV12-4 with TRBJ1-6; 7 bases map to TRBD1. This CDR3 has 17 amino acids. V gave up 7 bases and J gave up 10 bases; unmatched junction bases: 19. The CDR3 loop reads CASTTTKTEGARSPLHF. The CDR3 DNA follows: TGTGCCAGCACCACTACAAAAACCGAGGGGGCCAGGTCACCCCTCCACTTT.

This clonotype was recorded a few times. CDR3 protein: CASSSQPQNQPQHF. DNA of the CDR3: TGTGCCAGCAGCTCCCAACCTCAAAATCAGCCCCAGCATTTT. V usage is TRBV7-8 and J usage is TRBJ1-5, with D hard to call. V was shortened by 4 bases and J by 4 bases, with 11 bases between the two germline ends. This CDR3 spans 14 amino acids. CDR1 is SGHVS and CDR2 is FQNEAQ in the germline V gene.

The chain has TRBV7-9 and TRBJ2-5; TRBD1 matches 9 bases. Germline CDR1 is SEHNR and CDR2 is FQNEAQ (reference sequence). The CDR3 is 15 amino acids. The V gene end was trimmed by 6 bases and the J gene end by 5 bases; junction bases not matched to a gene: 10. CDR3 protein: CASSLAGGQGETQYF. Written as DNA, the CDR3 is TGTGCCAGCAGTCTTGCCGGGGGACAGGGTGAGACCCAGTACTTC. Supplemented by reference TRBV7-9 and TRBJ2-5, the full variable domain reads DTGVSQNPRHKITKRGQNVTFRCDPISEHNRLYWYRQTLGQGPEFLTYFQNEAQLEKSRLLSDRFSAERPKGSFSTLEIQRTEQGDSAMYLCASSLAGGQGETQYFGPGTRLLVL.

The chain recombines TRBV6-2 or TRBV6-3 with TRBJ2-5; D unresolved. CDR3 size: 13 residues. Between the trimmed V and J ends, which lost 6 bases and 5 bases, there was a span of 13 bases. Per the germline V gene, CDR1 is MNHEY and CDR2 is SVGEGT. CDR3 in DNA: TGTGCCAGCAGCCGCGACCCTAGGGAGACCCAGTACTTC. Its protein is CASSRDPRETQYF.

The rearrangement joins TRBV7-9 to TRBJ1-6; D is undetermined. This CDR3 is built from 18 residues. Germline-derived CDR1 and CDR2 are SEHNR and FQNEAQ (reference sequence). V lost 0 bases to trimming and J lost 0 bases, with 12 bases between them. CDR3 bases: TGTGCCAGCAGCTTAGCTCTTTTTGCGAGCTCCTATAATTCACCCCTCCACTTT. It specifies CASSLALFASSYNSPLHF.

This clonotype was found many times. This chain links TRBV24-1 with TRBJ1-3; 11 bases map to TRBD1. With V trimmed by 4 bases and J by 4 bases, 5 bases remained unmatched. This CDR3 region has 16 residues. Germline CDR1 reads KGHDR; CDR2 reads SFDVKD. The CDR3 region is CATSEGQGERGNTIYF. Written as DNA, the CDR3 is TGTGCCACCAGTGAGGGACAGGGGGAGAGAGGAAACACCATATATTTT.

The V gene is TRBV11-2, the J gene TRBJ2-7; D perhaps matches TRBD2 (5 bases). This CDR3 has 16 residues. Trimming took off 5 bases at V and 0 bases at J, with 17 bases between the two ends. The V gene's germline CDR1 is SGHAT and CDR2 FQNNGV. In DNA form, the CDR3 reads TGTGCCAGCAGCCCCCCAATCGCGGCGGGCTCCTACGAGCAGTACTTC. This codes for CASSPPIAAGSYEQYF.

The sample holds many counts of this clonotype. This sequence joins TRBV19 and TRBJ1-5; weak D call: TRBD1 (6 bases). CDR1 LNHDA and CDR2 SQIVND come from the germline V gene (reference sequence). The CDR3 totals 13 residues. The germline V and J ends were trimmed by 6 bases and 9 bases, with 15 bases remaining between them. The CDR3 sequence is CASRGGGGWPQHF. CDR3 DNA sequence: TGTGCCAGTAGGGGTGGAGGGGGTTGGCCCCAGCATTTT.

This clonotype was seen at least ten times. The V call is TRBV14, the J call TRBJ2-7, with D hard to call. CDR3 length: 13 amino acids. The germline gives CDR1 SGHDN, CDR2 FVKESK. V was pared by 4 bases and J by 6 bases, with 13 bases between. The DNA for the CDR3 is TGTGCCAGCAGCCCTTCCCCCTTGGGCGAGCAGTACTTC. Translation gives CASSPSPLGEQYF.

This clonotype was counted at least ten times. For the CDR3, the DNA is TGTGCCATCAGAGAACTACAGGGGAACGAGCAGTACTTC. This sequence encodes CAIRELQGNEQYF. The chain employs TRBV10-3 and TRBJ2-7; 7 bases are shared with TRBD1. CDR3 size: 13 residues. Per germline, CDR1 ENHRY and CDR2 SYGVKD. V was clipped by 6 bases and J by 5 bases; unmatched bases: 7.

The rearrangement uses TRBV9 and TRBJ1-1, with a tentative D call TRBD1 (5 bases). The ends were cut back, 0 bases at V and 2 bases at J, with 20 bases in the middle. The germline V gene has CDR1 SGDLS and CDR2 YYNGEE. The CDR3 runs to 18 residues. CDR3 region: CASSVAGRTSQGNTEAFF. The DNA for the CDR3 is TGTGCCAGCAGCGTAGCAGGCCGAACTTCCCAGGGTAACACTGAAGCTTTCTTT.

This clonotype occurred many times. The V call is TRBV2, the J call TRBJ2-5; no clear D. Trimming removed 5 bases from V and 5 bases from J, with 9 bases in between. Germline CDR1 reads SNHLY; CDR2 reads FYNNEI. The CDR3 extends over 12 amino acids. The DNA for the CDR3 is TGTGCCAGCAGTATGACACGGGAGACCCAGTACTTC. It translates to CASSMTRETQYF. The full variable domain, in which reference TRBV2 and TRBJ2-5 provide the parts outside the CDR3, is EPEVTQTPSHQVTQMGQEVILRCVPISNHLYFYWYRQILGQKVEFLVSFYNNEISEKSEIFDDQFSVERPDGSNFTLKIRSTKLEDSAMYFCASSMTRETQYFGPGTRLLVL.